Reported below is one TCR beta chain. Its antigen remains unidentified. From the 5' RACE reads, TCRdb called clonotypes with MiXCR, one entry per CDR3 protein. Among hundreds of thousands of distinct CDR3 sequences, roughly 5.2% were seen once, and the ten largest hold around 3.5%. The sample comes from a study of T cells after yellow fever vaccination. The CDR3 is 16 residues long. Germline trimming cut 5 bases from V and 1 base from J; bases unmatched to any gene: 7. The germline CDR1 and CDR2 sequences are SGHNT and YENEEA. General study points: A faster peak, day 5 versus 15, was reached by the weaker secondary response. Overall, a small share of clonotypes was seen in both CD4 and CD8 compartments. Detected again after the booster were most primary-vaccination clones, at approximately 96% CD4 and around 91% CD8.

The chain employs TRBV11-3 and TRBJ2-2; 7 bases line up with TRBD1. The receptor was isolated from a man between 18 and 35 years old who received the YFV17D yellow fever vaccine. This sample comprised CD4+ T cells sorted from PBMCs, obtained on the day of the yellow fever booster vaccination. In DNA form, the CDR3 reads TGTGCCAGCAGCCCACGACAGGGAGAGAACACCGGGGAGCTGTTTTTT. It yields the protein CASSPRQGENTGELFF.